This T cell receptor (beta chain) was observed in a study of vaccination and CD4 T cells after COVID-19. At the level of the study: The stimulus for the cells was overlapping spike peptides derived from SARS-CoV-2, HCoV-NL63, HCoV-OC43 and HCoV-229E.

Oncomine TCR Beta short-read sequencing was applied to DNA from cultured CD4+ T cells. TCRdb reprocessed the PCR reads with MiXCR, giving one entry per CDR3 protein. Seen here are 10,000 to 14,000 distinct CDR3 sequences, around three fifths observed once, and the top ten hold about 27%. Treatment noted: approximately 11-day PBMC culture with coronavirus spike peptide pools or control peptides (ViraFEST assay). ViraFEST used peptide pools to expand antigen-specific T cells before TCR sequencing. Details on this clonotype: Its antigen remains unidentified.

The specimen comprised CD4+ T cells from blood, cultured in vitro, sampled before SARS-CoV-2 vaccination. This TCR was sampled from a human donor who had recovered from COVID-19.

CDR3 sequence reads: CASSPGLAGGNSADTQYF. The CDR3 coding sequence is TGTGCCAGCAGTCCCGGACTAGCGGGAGGGAATTCCGCAGATACGCAGTATTTT. The chain carries TRBV2 and TRBJ2-3, with 15 bases aligning to TRBD2. The CDR3 totals 18 residues. The V gene end was trimmed by 5 bases and the J gene end by 4 bases; junction bases not matched to a gene: 10. Germline assignment: CDR1 SNHLY and CDR2 FYNNEI.